The 14 T cell receptor beta chains below come from one sample, sequenced in a study of blood T cell repertoires in COVID-19. Sequenced by immunoSEQ multiplex PCR; TCRdb stores in-frame clones only, minus some. The sample records 200,000 or so clones, about 88% being singletons. Material for sequencing was PBMCs or T cells enriched from blood (not recorded which). The receptors were gathered from a woman aged 40 to 50 with acute COVID-19.

The V call is TRBV9, the J call TRBJ1-1; TRBD1 aligns across 10 bases. The germline V gene encodes CDR1 SGDLS and CDR2 YYNGEE. The V segment lost 0 bases and the J segment 4 bases; nucleotides outside the gene matches: 6. This CDR3 has 16 residues. The CDR3 sequence is CASSVVGGQGFTEAFF. CDR3 DNA: TGTGCCAGCAGCGTAGTCGGGGGACAGGGGTTCACTGAAGCTTTCTTT.

A few counts support this clone. This chain uses TRBV4-1 with TRBJ2-1; 8 bases fit TRBD1. Germline trimming cut 1 base from V and 5 bases from J; bases unmatched to any gene: 7. The CDR3 runs 16 residues. Germline values: CDR1 MGHRA, CDR2 YSYEKL. CDR3 in amino acids: CASSQVLRTGNNEQFF. As DNA, the CDR3 is TGCGCCAGCAGCCAAGTGTTACGGACAGGGAACAATGAGCAGTTCTTC.

The genes are TRBV5-5 and TRBJ1-2, with 9 nucleotides matching TRBD1. The CDR3 length is 15 residues. V trimming: 6 bases; J trimming: 6 bases; junction bases outside the gene matches: 12. Germline CDR1 SGHKS, CDR2 YYEKEE (reference sequence). The CDR3: CASTPRSRDRDGYTF. As DNA, the CDR3 is TGTGCCAGCACCCCCCGGTCACGGGACAGGGATGGCTACACCTTC.

CDR3 sequence (DNA): TGCGCCAGCAGCCAAGATCGGAGACTAGGGGCAGATACGCAGTATTTT. This gives the protein CASSQDRRLGADTQYF. This chain joins TRBV4-3 and TRBJ2-3, with D possibly TRBD2 on 6 matching bases. This CDR3 contains 16 residues. CDR1 is LGHNA, CDR2 YSLEER, per germline. Trimming removed 0 bases from V and 4 bases from J, with 14 bases in between.

This clone was detected a few times. The CDR3: CSVESSSGGVNEQFF. The CDR3 DNA reads TGCAGCGTTGAGTCTTCTAGCGGGGGGGTTAATGAGCAGTTCTTC. The chain uses TRBV29-1 and TRBJ2-1; 12 nucleotides agree with TRBD2. Germline CDR1 reads SQVTM; CDR2 reads ANQGSEA. Unmatched junction bases numbered 7, after V lost 3 bases and J lost 7 bases. The CDR3 is 15 amino acids.

The CDR3 DNA reads TGTGCCAGCAGTACGGGGGGCGAAGGAGATACGCAGTATTTT. Its protein is CASSTGGEGDTQYF. The rearrangement links TRBV6-5 to TRBJ2-3; D might be TRBD2 (7 bases). Trimming removed 5 bases from V and 5 bases from J, with 14 bases in between. Germline CDR1 is MNHEY and CDR2 is SVGAGI. This CDR3 has 14 residues.

The chain combines TRBV9 with TRBJ1-3; 9 nucleotides line up with TRBD1. In germline, CDR1 is SGDLS, CDR2 YYNGEE. Trimming took 3 bases from V and 2 from J; bases not matched to a gene: 3. This CDR3 comprises 15 residues. The DNA for the CDR3 is TGTGCCAGCAGCGGGGGACAGGGAGCTGGAAACACCATATATTTT. Translated, it gives CASSGGQGAGNTIYF.

The chain recombines TRBV10-3 with TRBJ1-2; perhaps TRBD1 as D (6 bases). Germline CDR1 is ENHRY and CDR2 is SYGVKD. The CDR3 is 15 residues long. The V end was cut by 3 bases, the J end by 1 base, with 12 bases between. CDR3 region: CAISDQGGGNYGYTF. In DNA, the CDR3 is TGTGCCATCAGTGATCAGGGAGGGGGTAACTATGGCTACACCTTC.

The rearrangement links TRBV2 to TRBJ2-5, with 10 positions matching TRBD2. Germline V lookup: CDR1 SNHLY, CDR2 FYNNEI. This CDR3 is built from 16 residues. V shed 6 bases and J 1 base; nucleotides not matched to a gene: 8. CDR3: CASSLGLAFSQETQYF. CDR3 nucleotide sequence: TGTGCCAGCAGCTTGGGACTAGCGTTCTCCCAAGAGACCCAGTACTTC.

The rearrangement uses TRBV5-1 and TRBJ2-3; D gene unclear. This CDR3 has 12 residues. The V end lost 2 bases, the J end lost 3 bases, and 4 bases lay between the germline ends. In germline, CDR1 is SGHRS, CDR2 YFSETQ. The CDR3 DNA follows: TGCGCCAGCAGCTTACGGACAGATACGCAGTATTTT. Its protein product is CASSLRTDTQYF.

The rearrangement joins TRBV7-8 to TRBJ1-5; tentatively, D is TRBD1 (5 bases). V was clipped by 2 bases and J by 6 bases, with 14 bases between them. This CDR3 comprises 15 residues. Per germline, CDR1 SGHVS and CDR2 FQNEAQ. CDR3 amino acids: CASSLTDFRAQPQHF. The DNA of the CDR3 is TGTGCCAGCAGCTTAACGGATTTCAGGGCTCAGCCCCAGCATTTT.

V usage is TRBV2 and J usage is TRBJ1-5; a possible D gene is TRBD1 (6 bases). There are 14 residues in the CDR3. The ends were cut back, 7 bases at V and 9 bases at J, with 19 bases in the middle. Germline values: CDR1 SNHLY, CDR2 FYNNEI. The CDR3 reads CASKQGQPGWPQHF. Here the CDR3 DNA reads TGTGCCAGCAAACAGGGACAACCGGGATGGCCCCAGCATTTT. The variable domain in full, with the rest retrieved from reference TRBV2 and TRBJ1-5, is EPEVTQTPSHQVTQMGQEVILRCVPISNHLYFYWYRQILGQKVEFLVSFYNNEISEKSEIFDDQFSVERPDGSNFTLKIRSTKLEDSAMYFCASKQGQPGWPQHFGDGTRLSIL.

V usage is TRBV4-1 and J usage is TRBJ1-2; D may be TRBD1 (5 bases). V lost 0 bases and J 4 bases, leaving 9 bases between the germline ends. The CDR3 extends over 14 amino acids. From germline, CDR1 is MGHRA and CDR2 YSYEKL. The CDR3 loop reads CASSQDAGPYGYTF. The CDR3 DNA follows: TGCGCCAGCAGCCAAGATGCAGGGCCCTATGGCTACACCTTC.

The chain recombines TRBV6-1 with TRBJ2-2; D gene uncertain. CDR3 length: 11 residues. Germline CDR1 is MNHNS and CDR2 is SASEGT. The ends were cut back, 3 bases at V and 8 bases at J, with 4 bases in the middle. CDR3 sequence (DNA): TGTGCCAGCAGTGAGGAGGGGGAGCTGTTTTTT. Protein sequence: CASSEEGELFF.